The clone carrying this TCR beta chain has a single count. What it recognizes is unknown. The PCR was carried out with 60 Vbeta primers and 13 Jbeta primers. The data were produced by immunoSEQ multiplex PCR, yet TCRdb's version contains in-frame clones alone and is incomplete. The data hold roughly 150,000 clones, with around two thirds observed a single time. The sample comes from a study of cytomegalovirus exposure and HLA in healthy donors. The overall study: Genotyping of under 500 donors showed that roughly 83% belonged to the Caucasian-associated ancestry cluster.

CDR1 SQVTM and CDR2 ANQGSEA come from the germline V gene. The CDR3 contains 14 residues. Study-wide points: Information on immune exposure was restricted to one variable (CMV serostatus). The authors enumerated 150 to 200 TCR beta chains as linked to cytomegalovirus. A later analysis linked a missense variant in DCLRE1C to the trimming of TCR beta V and J genes.

The J gene is TRBJ1-1, the V gene TRBV29-1; no definite D call. The material sequenced was PBMCs. The TCR comes from a man aged 25-45 years in good health and CMV-seropositive. The CDR3 DNA follows: TGCGGCGCCCGCACCCAGGTCGGGAGGCCTGAAGCTTTCTTT. Translated: CGARTQVGRPEAFF. Looking up the rest from reference TRBV29-1 and TRBJ1-1 gives the full variable domain: SAVISQKPSRDICQRGTSLTIQCQVDSQVTMMFWYRQQPGQSLTLIATANQGSEATYESGFVIDKFPISRPNLTFSTLTVSNMSPEDSSIYLCGARTQVGRPEAFFGQGTRLTVV.